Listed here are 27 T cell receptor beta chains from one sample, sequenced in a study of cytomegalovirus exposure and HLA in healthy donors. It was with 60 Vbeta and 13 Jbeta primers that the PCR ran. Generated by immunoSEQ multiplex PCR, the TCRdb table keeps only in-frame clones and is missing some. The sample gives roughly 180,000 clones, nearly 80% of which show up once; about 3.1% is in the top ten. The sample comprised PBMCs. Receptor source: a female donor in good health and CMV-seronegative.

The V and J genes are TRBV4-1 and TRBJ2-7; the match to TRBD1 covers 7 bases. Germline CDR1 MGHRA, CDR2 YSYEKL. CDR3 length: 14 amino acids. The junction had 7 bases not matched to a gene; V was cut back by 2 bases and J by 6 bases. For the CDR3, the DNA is TGCGCCAGCAGCCAATTAGGGGGCACCCCCGAGCAGTACTTC. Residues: CASSQLGGTPEQYF.

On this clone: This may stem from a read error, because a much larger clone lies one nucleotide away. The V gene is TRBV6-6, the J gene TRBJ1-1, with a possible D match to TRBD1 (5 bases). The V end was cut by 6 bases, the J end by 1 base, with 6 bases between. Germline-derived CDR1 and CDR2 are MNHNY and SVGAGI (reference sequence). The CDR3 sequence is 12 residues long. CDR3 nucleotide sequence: TGTGCCAGCAGGCAGGGGAACACTGAAGCTTTCTTT. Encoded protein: CASRQGNTEAFF.

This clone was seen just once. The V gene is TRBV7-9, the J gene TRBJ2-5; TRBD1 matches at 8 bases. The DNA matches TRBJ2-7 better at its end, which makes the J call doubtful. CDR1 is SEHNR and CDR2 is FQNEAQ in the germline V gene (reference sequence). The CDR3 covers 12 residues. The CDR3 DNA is TGTGCCAGCACACAGGGGGCCTACGAGCAGTACTTC. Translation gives CASTQGAYEQYF.

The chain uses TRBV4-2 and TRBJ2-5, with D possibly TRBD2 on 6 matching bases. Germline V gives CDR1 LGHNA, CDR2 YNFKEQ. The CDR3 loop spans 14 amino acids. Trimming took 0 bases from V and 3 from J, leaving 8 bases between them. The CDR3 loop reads CASSQDRLEETQYF. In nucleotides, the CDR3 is TGTGCCAGCAGCCAAGATCGACTAGAAGAGACCCAGTACTTC.

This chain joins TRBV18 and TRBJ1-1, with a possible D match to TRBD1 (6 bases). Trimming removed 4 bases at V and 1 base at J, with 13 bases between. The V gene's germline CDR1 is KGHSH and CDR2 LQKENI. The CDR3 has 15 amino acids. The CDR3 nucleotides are TGTGCCAGCTCACTCTATCTACAGGGGAACACTGAAGCTTTCTTT. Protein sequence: CASSLYLQGNTEAFF.

CDR3 amino acids: CASSLGIGTEAFF. The CDR3 nucleotides are TGTGCCAGCAGCTTGGGCATCGGCACTGAAGCTTTCTTT. The chain carries TRBV7-9 and TRBJ1-1, with no clear D. The CDR3 length is 13 residues. Trimming cost V 3 bases and J 4 bases, with 9 bases left between them. The germline CDR1 and CDR2 sequences are SEHNR and FQNEAQ (reference sequence).

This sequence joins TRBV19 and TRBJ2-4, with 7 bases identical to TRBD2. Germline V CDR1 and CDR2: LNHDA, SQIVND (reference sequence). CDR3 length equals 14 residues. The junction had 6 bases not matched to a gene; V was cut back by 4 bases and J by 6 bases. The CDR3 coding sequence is TGTGCCAGTAGTAACGGGGGGTTTATAAACATTCAGTACTTC. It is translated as CASSNGGFINIQYF.

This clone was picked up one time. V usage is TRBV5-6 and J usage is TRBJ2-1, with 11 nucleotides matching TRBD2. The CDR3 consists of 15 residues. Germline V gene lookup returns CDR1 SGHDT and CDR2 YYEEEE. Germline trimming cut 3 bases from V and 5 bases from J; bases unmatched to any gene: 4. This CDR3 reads CASSWGLAANNEQFF. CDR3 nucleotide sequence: TGTGCCAGCAGCTGGGGACTAGCGGCCAACAATGAGCAGTTCTTC.

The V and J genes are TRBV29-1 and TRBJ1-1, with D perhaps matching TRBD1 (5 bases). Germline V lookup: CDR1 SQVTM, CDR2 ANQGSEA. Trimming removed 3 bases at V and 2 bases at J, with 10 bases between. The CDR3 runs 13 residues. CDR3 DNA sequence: TGCAGCGTTGAGACAGCAATTAACACTGAAGCTTTCTTT. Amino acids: CSVETAINTEAFF.

The CDR3 nucleotides read TGTGCCAGTAGTAGAAGACAGGACCAAGAGACCCAGTACTTC. Protein: CASSRRQDQETQYF. The rearrangement joins TRBV19 to TRBJ2-5; D may be TRBD1 (6 bases). Deletions cut 4 bases from V and 0 bases from J, with 9 bases between. CDR1 LNHDA and CDR2 SQIVND come from the germline V gene (reference sequence). The CDR3 is 14 residues long.

The CDR3: CASSGFEQGAGTEAFF. CDR3 bases: TGCGCCAGCAGTGGATTTGAGCAGGGGGCGGGAACTGAAGCTTTCTTT. The J gene is TRBJ1-1, the V gene TRBV10-2; 8 bases fit TRBD1. Germline CDR1 is WSHSY and CDR2 is SAAADI. The CDR3 runs to 16 residues. V lost 4 bases, J lost 5 bases, and 12 bases stayed unmatched.

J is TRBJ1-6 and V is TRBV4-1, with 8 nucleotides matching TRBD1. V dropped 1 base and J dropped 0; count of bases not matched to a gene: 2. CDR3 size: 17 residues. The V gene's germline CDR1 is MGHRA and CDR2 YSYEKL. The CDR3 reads CASSQGDRSSYNSPLHF. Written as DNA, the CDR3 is TGCGCCAGCAGCCAAGGGGACAGGAGCTCCTATAATTCACCCCTCCACTTT.

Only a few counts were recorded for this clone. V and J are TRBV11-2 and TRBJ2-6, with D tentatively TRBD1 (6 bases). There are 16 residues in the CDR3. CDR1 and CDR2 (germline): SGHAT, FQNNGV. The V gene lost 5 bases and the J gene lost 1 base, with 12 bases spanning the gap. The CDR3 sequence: CASSINRVSGANVLTF. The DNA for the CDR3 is TGTGCCAGCAGCATCAACAGGGTTTCTGGGGCCAACGTCCTGACTTTC.

Here the CDR3 DNA reads TGTGCCAGCAGCCACACCGGGACAGGGGATGGCTACACCTTC. It is translated as CASSHTGTGDGYTF. The rearrangement uses TRBV7-3 and TRBJ1-2, with 10 positions matching TRBD1. J gave up 6 bases and V 5 bases, and 6 bases lay outside the gene matches. The germline V gene encodes CDR1 SGHTA and CDR2 FQGTGA. This CDR3 comprises 14 residues.

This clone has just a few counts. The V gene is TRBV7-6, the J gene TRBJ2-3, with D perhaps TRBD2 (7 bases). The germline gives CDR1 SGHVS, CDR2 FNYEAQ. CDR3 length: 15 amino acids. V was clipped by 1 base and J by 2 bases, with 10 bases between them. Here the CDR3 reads CASSLVGGLTDTQYF. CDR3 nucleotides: TGTGCCAGCAGCTTAGTGGGGGGGCTCACAGATACGCAGTATTTT.

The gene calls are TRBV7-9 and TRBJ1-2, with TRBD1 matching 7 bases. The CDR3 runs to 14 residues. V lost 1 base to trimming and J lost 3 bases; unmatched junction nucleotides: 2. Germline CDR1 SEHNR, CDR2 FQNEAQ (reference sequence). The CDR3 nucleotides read TGTGCCAGCAGCTTAGTAGGGGGCGACTATGGCTACACCTTC. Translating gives CASSLVGGDYGYTF.

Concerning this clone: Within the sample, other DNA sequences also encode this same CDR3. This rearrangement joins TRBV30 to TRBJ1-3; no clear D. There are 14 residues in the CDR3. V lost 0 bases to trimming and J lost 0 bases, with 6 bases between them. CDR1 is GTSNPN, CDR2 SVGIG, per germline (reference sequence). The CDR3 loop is CAWSVGVSGNTIYF. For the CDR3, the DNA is TGTGCCTGGAGTGTTGGAGTCTCTGGAAACACCATATATTTT.

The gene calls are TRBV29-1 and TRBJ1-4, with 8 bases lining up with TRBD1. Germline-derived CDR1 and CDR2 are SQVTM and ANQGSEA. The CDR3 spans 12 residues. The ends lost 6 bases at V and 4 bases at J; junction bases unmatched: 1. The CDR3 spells CSVQGGNEKLFF. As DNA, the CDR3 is TGCAGCGTACAGGGGGGTAATGAAAAACTGTTTTTT.

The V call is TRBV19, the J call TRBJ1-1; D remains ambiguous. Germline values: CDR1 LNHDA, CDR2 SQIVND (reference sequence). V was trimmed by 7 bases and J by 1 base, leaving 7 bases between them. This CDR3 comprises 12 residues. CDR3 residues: CASTEGNTEAFF. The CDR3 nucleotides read TGTGCCAGTACGGAGGGGAACACTGAAGCTTTCTTT.

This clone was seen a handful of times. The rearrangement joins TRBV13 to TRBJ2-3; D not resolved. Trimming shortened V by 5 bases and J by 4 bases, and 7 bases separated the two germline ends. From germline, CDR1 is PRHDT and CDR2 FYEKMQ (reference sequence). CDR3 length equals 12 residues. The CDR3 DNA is TGTGCCAGCAGCCGCCAGGCAGATACGCAGTATTTT. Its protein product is CASSRQADTQYF.

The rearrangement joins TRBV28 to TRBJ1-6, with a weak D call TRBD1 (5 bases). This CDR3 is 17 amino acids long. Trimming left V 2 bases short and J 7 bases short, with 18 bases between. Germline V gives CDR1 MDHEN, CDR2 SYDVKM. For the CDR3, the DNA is TGTGCCAGCAGTTTAGAGGCAGGGACTCCGGGGAATTCACCCCTCCACTTT. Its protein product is CASSLEAGTPGNSPLHF. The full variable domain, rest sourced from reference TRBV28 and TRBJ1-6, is DVKVTQSSRYLVKRTGEKVFLECVQDMDHENMFWYRQDPGLGLRLIYFSYDVKMKEKGDIPEGYSVSREKKERFSLILESASTNQTSMYLCASSLEAGTPGNSPLHFGNGTRLTVT.

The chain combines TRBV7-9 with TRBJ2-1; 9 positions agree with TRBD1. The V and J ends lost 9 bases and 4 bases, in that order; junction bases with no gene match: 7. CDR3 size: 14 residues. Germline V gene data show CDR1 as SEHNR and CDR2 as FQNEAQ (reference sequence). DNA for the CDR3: TGTGCCAGTTATCCGGGACAGGGATACAATGAGCAGTTCTTC. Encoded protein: CASYPGQGYNEQFF. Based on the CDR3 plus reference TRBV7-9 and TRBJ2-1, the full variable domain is DTGVSQNPRHKITKRGQNVTFRCDPISEHNRLYWYRQTLGQGPEFLTYFQNEAQLEKSRLLSDRFSAERPKGSFSTLEIQRTEQGDSAMYLCASYPGQGYNEQFFGPGTRLTVL.

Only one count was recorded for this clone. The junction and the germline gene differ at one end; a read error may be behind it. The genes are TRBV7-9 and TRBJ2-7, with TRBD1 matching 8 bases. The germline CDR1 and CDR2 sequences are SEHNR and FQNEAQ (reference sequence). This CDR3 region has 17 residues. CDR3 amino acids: CSSSLAQGGTGDYEQYF. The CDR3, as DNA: TGTTCCAGCAGCTTAGCACAAGGTGGGACAGGAGACTACGAGCAGTACTTC. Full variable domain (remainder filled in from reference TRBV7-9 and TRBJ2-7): DTGVSQNPRHKITKRGQNVTFRCDPISEHNRLYWYRQTLGQGPEFLTYFQNEAQLEKSRLLSDRFSAERPKGSFSTLEIQRTEQGDSAMYLCSSSLAQGGTGDYEQYFGPGTRLTVT.

DNA of the CDR3: TGTGCCAGTAGTCCAGACCGGGACAGGGGAATTCCGAATACTGAAGCTTTCTTT. Amino acid sequence: CASSPDRDRGIPNTEAFF. The rearrangement joins TRBV19 to TRBJ1-1; 10 bases align to TRBD1. CDR1 LNHDA and CDR2 SQIVND come from the germline V gene (reference sequence). The CDR3 extends over 18 amino acids. The junction had 17 bases not matched to a gene; V was cut back by 5 bases and J by 5 bases.

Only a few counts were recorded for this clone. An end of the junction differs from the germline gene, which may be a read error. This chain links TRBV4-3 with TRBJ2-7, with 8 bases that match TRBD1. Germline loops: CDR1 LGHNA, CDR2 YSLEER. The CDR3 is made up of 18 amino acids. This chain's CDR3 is CPSSQASSYRGVPYEQYF. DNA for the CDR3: TGCCCCAGCAGCCAAGCCTCTTCATACAGGGGGGTTCCCTACGAGCAGTACTTC.

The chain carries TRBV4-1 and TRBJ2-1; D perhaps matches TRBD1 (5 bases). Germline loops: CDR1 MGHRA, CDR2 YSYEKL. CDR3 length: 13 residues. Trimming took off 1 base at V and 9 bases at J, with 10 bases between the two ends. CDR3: CASSQAPRGEQFF. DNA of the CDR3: TGCGCCAGCAGCCAAGCCCCAAGGGGTGAGCAGTTCTTC.

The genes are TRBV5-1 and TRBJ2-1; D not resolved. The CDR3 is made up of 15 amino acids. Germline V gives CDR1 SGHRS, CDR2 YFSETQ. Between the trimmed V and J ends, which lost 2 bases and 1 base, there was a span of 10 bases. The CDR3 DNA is TGCGCCAGCAGCTTCTTGGGCCAATCCTACAATGAGCAGTTCTTC. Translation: CASSFLGQSYNEQFF.